The 2 T cell receptor beta chains given below trace back to one sample, sequenced in a study of post-analysis software for immune sequencing data. Incorporated into the TCR beta cDNA libraries were unique molecular identifiers, which served to reduce PCR and sequencing biases. TCRdb independently ran MiXCR on the PCR reads; one entry per CDR3 protein. The sample has around 160,000 distinct CDR3 sequences; about 37% are singletons. The material sequenced was blood, taken after autologous hematopoietic stem cell transplantation. These receptor sequences come from a girl between 10 and 17 years old with multiple sclerosis.

The chain joins TRBV7-2 to TRBJ1-2; D perhaps matches TRBD1 (6 bases). The germline CDR1 and CDR2 sequences are SGHTA and FQGNSA. V lost 5 bases and J lost 13, with 23 bases in between. This CDR3 has 14 amino acids. In DNA, the CDR3 is TGTGCCAGCAGCCTAGTGACAGGTAGCGGCGACTGCACCTTC. This encodes CASSLVTGSGDCTF.

The V gene is TRBV11-2, the J gene TRBJ2-5; tentative D call: TRBD2 (6 bases). The J call may be wrong; the DNA end is better matched by TRBJ2-1. The CDR3 runs 15 residues. CDR1 and CDR2 from the germline V gene are SGHAT and FQNNGV. The CDR3 reads CASSLGGEYQETQFF. CDR3 bases: TGTGCCAGCAGCTTGGGGGGAGAGTACCAAGAGACCCAGTTCTTC.